What follows are 9 T cell receptor beta chains derived from one specimen sequenced in a study of vaccination and CD4 T cells after COVID-19. Scientists ran DNA taken from cultured CD4+ T cells through the Oncomine TCR Beta short-read assay for sequencing. Each CDR3 protein is one row after TCRdb ran MiXCR on the PCR reads. The repertoire has about 21,000 distinct CDR3 sequences, about 40% of them found once; the top ten carry around a quarter. The treatment denotes: roughly 10-day PBMC culture with coronavirus spike peptide pools or control peptides (ViraFEST assay). What these receptors recognize is not known. The sample was CD4+ T cells from blood, cultured in vitro, taken before SARS-CoV-2 vaccination. The receptors here all came from a human donor who received a COVID-19 vaccine.

Comments on this clonotype: One end of the junction fails to match germline, which may point to a read error. This chain links TRBV7-2 with TRBJ2-7; D assignment may be TRBD1 or TRBD2 (6 bases each). The CDR3 runs 15 residues. From germline, CDR1 is SGHTA and CDR2 FQGNSA. DNA of the CDR3: TGTGCCAGCAGCTCTAGGGGGACTCTCTCCCACGAGCAGTACTTC. Translation: CASSSRGTLSHEQYF.

V and J are TRBV19 and TRBJ1-3, with D possibly being TRBD1 (5 bases). The CDR3 sequence is 15 residues long. Germline CDR1 LNHDA, CDR2 SQIVND (reference sequence). Deletions cut 8 bases from V and 8 bases from J, with 22 bases between. The CDR3 DNA reads TGTGCCAGTGGCAAAGACGGGACGAATGGCGACACCATATATTTT. Amino acid sequence: CASGKDGTNGDTIYF.

This clonotype was detected a few times. The chain couples TRBV5-1 to TRBJ1-2; maybe TRBD1 (6 bases). The CDR3 is made up of 14 amino acids. The V gene's germline CDR1 is SGHRS and CDR2 YFSETQ. The V end lost 0 bases, the J end lost 4 bases, and 10 bases lay between the germline ends. CDR3 loop: CASSLDGGAYGYTF. The CDR3 DNA reads as TGCGCCAGCAGCTTGGATGGGGGGGCCTATGGCTACACCTTC.

The chain couples TRBV2 to TRBJ1-5; the D gene is possibly TRBD1 (6 bases). There are 17 residues in the CDR3. From germline, CDR1 is SNHLY and CDR2 FYNNEI. Trimming cost V 1 base and J 0 bases, with 13 bases left between them. The chain's CDR3 is CASSEGPGAYSNQPQHF. The CDR3 DNA is TGTGCCAGCAGTGAAGGCCCAGGGGCGTATAGCAATCAGCCCCAGCATTTT.

The CDR3 sequence is CASSLVEGQAFF. As DNA, the CDR3 is TGTGCCAGCAGCTTAGTTGAGGGGCAGGCTTTCTTT. The genes are TRBV7-2 and TRBJ1-1; D might be TRBD1 (5 bases). V dropped 1 base and J dropped 11 bases, with 11 bases sitting between them. This CDR3 is 12 amino acids long. From germline, CDR1 is SGHTA and CDR2 FQGNSA.

The table lists this clonotype with a few counts. The J gene is TRBJ1-5, the V gene TRBV2, with D perhaps TRBD1 (6 bases). The CDR3 loop spans 14 amino acids. V dropped 6 bases and J dropped 0 bases, with 9 bases sitting between them. Germline V gives CDR1 SNHLY, CDR2 FYNNEI. The CDR3, as DNA: TGTGCCAGCAGAGAACAGGGTAGCAATCAGCCCCAGCATTTT. Its protein is CASREQGSNQPQHF. Using reference TRBV2 and TRBJ1-5 for the parts outside the CDR3, the full variable domain is EPEVTQTPSHQVTQMGQEVILRCVPISNHLYFYWYRQILGQKVEFLVSFYNNEISEKSEIFDDQFSVERPDGSNFTLKIRSTKLEDSAMYFCASREQGSNQPQHFGDGTRLSIL.

V is TRBV2 and J is TRBJ2-5, with D unclear. The CDR3 has 12 amino acids. With 8 bases removed from V and 1 base from J, the gap between germline ends came to 8 bases. From germline, CDR1 is SNHLY and CDR2 FYNNEI. The DNA for the CDR3 is TGTGCCAGCGGTTCTGGCCAAGAGACCCAGTACTTC. It specifies CASGSGQETQYF.

J is TRBJ2-7 and V is TRBV7-9; the D call may be TRBD1 or TRBD2 (5 bases each). This CDR3 has 16 amino acids. CDR1 is SEHNR, CDR2 FQNEAQ, per germline (reference sequence). Trimming removed 2 bases at V and 0 bases at J, with 14 bases between. The CDR3 is CASSLWVGVRSYEQYF. The CDR3 DNA is TGTGCCAGCAGCTTATGGGTGGGGGTGCGCTCCTACGAGCAGTACTTC. The full variable domain, its missing parts supplied by reference TRBV7-9 and TRBJ2-7, is DTGVSQNPRHKITKRGQNVTFRCDPISEHNRLYWYRQTLGQGPEFLTYFQNEAQLEKSRLLSDRFSAERPKGSFSTLEIQRTEQGDSAMYLCASSLWVGVRSYEQYFGPGTRLTVT.

The chain couples TRBV12-3 or TRBV12-4 to TRBJ2-7; D not resolved. The ends were cut back, 3 bases at V and 2 bases at J, with 5 bases in the middle. There are 12 residues in the CDR3. The CDR3 sequence is CASSFLAYEQYF. CDR3 bases: TGTGCCAGCAGTTTTCTGGCCTACGAGCAGTACTTC.